The 6 T cell receptor beta chains listed next were all sequenced from one sample in a study of glioma-infiltrating T cells after dendritic cell vaccination. Method: immunoSEQ multiplex PCR; TCRdb's copy keeps in-frame clones and lacks some. The data contain about 87,000 clones, about 90% of them singletons. The sequencing used blood, collected before dendritic cell vaccination. These receptors were obtained from a human donor with glioblastoma.

The chain employs TRBV27 and TRBJ2-7, with a weak D call TRBD1 (6 bases). Germline values: CDR1 MNHEY, CDR2 SMNVEV (reference sequence). Between the trimmed V and J ends, which lost 5 bases and 4 bases, there was a span of 30 bases. CDR3 size: 19 residues. CDR3 loop: CASSPIYGPRGQDLYEQYF. Written as DNA, the CDR3 is TGTGCCAGCAGTCCCATATATGGGCCGAGGGGACAAGACCTTTACGAGCAGTACTTC.

This chain joins TRBV27 and TRBJ2-1; TRBD2 is a possible D gene (6 bases). CDR1 is MNHEY and CDR2 is SMNVEV in the germline V gene (reference sequence). V was trimmed by 6 bases and J by 3 bases, leaving 12 bases between them. This CDR3 spans 14 amino acids. This CDR3 reads CASRGGKFYNEQFF. The DNA of the CDR3 is TGTGCCAGCAGGGGCGGGAAGTTCTACAATGAGCAGTTCTTC.

The V and J genes are TRBV5-1 and TRBJ2-1; 13 bases match TRBD2. V trimming: 4 bases; J trimming: 0 bases; junction bases outside the gene matches: 4. In germline, CDR1 is SGHRS, CDR2 YFSETQ. This CDR3 is 17 amino acids long. CDR3: CASSPGLAGSSYNEQFF. CDR3 nucleotides: TGCGCCAGCAGCCCGGGACTAGCGGGAAGCTCCTACAATGAGCAGTTCTTC.

This chain joins TRBV14 and TRBJ1-2, with D unresolved. V gave up 2 bases and J gave up 4 bases, with 14 bases separating them. The CDR3 sequence is 15 residues long. CDR1 and CDR2 (germline): SGHDN, FVKESK. The CDR3 region has the DNA TGTGCCAGCAGCCAATCCTTAGGAGGCAGCTATGGCTACACCTTC. Translation gives CASSQSLGGSYGYTF. Supplemented by reference TRBV14 and TRBJ1-2, the full variable domain reads EAGVTQFPSHSVIEKGQTVTLRCDPISGHDNLYWYRRVMGKEIKFLLHFVKESKQDESGMPNNRFLAERTGGTYSTLKVQPAELEDSGVYFCASSQSLGGSYGYTFGSGTRLTVV.

The V gene is TRBV30, the J gene TRBJ2-3; 8 positions match TRBD2. The CDR3 has 15 amino acids. Trimming cost V 2 bases and J 3 bases; bases outside gene matches: 7. In germline, CDR1 is GTSNPN, CDR2 SVGIG (reference sequence). In DNA form, the CDR3 reads TGTGCCTGGAGTCCTCAGCGGGGGTTGACAGATACGCAGTATTTT. Residues: CAWSPQRGLTDTQYF.

This clone was seen just once. This chain links TRBV30 with TRBJ2-7, with D possibly matching TRBD2 (6 bases). Trimming shortened V by 5 bases and J by 2 bases, and 16 bases separated the two germline ends. The CDR3 spans 14 residues. Germline lookup yields CDR1 GTSNPN and CDR2 SVGIG (reference sequence). CDR3 sequence reads: CAWGAGLKTYEQYF. DNA of the CDR3: TGTGCCTGGGGGGCGGGACTGAAGACCTACGAGCAGTACTTC.